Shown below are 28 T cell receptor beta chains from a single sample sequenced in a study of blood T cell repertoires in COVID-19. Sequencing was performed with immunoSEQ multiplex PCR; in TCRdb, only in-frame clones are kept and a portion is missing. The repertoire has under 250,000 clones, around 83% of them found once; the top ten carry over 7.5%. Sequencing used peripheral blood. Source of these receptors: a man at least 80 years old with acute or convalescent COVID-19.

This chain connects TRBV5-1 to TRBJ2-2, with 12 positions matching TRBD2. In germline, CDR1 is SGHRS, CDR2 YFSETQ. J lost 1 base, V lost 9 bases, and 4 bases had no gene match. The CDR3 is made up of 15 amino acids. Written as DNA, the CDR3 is TGCGCCACTAGGACTAGCGGGGTGAACACCGGGGAGCTGTTTTTT. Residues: CATRTSGVNTGELFF.

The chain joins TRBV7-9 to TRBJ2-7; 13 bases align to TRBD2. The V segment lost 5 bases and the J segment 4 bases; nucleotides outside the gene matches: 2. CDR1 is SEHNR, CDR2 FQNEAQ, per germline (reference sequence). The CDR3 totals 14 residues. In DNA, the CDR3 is TGTGCCAGCAGCCTGGGACTAGCGGGATACGAGCAGTACTTC. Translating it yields CASSLGLAGYEQYF.

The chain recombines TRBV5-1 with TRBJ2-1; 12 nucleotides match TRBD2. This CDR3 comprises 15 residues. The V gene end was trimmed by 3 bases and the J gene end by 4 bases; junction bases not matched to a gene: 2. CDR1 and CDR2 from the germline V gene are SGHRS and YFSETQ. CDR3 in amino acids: CASSWTSGAYNEQFF. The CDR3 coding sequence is TGCGCCAGCAGCTGGACTAGCGGGGCATACAATGAGCAGTTCTTC.

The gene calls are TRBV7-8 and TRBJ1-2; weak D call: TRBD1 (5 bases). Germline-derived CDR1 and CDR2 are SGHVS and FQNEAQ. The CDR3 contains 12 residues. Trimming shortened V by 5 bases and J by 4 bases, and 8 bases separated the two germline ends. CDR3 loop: CASSDSIYGYTF. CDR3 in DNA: TGTGCCAGCAGCGACAGCATCTATGGCTACACCTTC. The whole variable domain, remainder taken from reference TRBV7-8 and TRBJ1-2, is GAGVSQSPRYKVAKRGQDVALRCDPISGHVSLFWYQQALGQGPEFLTYFQNEAQLDKSGLPSDRFFAERPEGSVSTLKIQRTQQEDSAVYLCASSDSIYGYTFGSGTRLTVV.

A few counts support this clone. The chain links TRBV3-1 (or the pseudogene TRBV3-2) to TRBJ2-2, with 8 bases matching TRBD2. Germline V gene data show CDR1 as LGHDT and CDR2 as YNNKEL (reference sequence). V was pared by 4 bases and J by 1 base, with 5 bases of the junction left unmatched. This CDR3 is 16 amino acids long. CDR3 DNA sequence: TGTGCCAGCAGCCGGCCTAGCGGGCTGAACACCGGGGAGCTGTTTTTT. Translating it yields CASSRPSGLNTGELFF.

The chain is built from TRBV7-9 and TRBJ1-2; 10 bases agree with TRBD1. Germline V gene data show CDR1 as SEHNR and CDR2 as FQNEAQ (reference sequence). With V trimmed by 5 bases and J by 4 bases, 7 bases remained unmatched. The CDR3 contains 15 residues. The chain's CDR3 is CASSPGQGESYGYTF. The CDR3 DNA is TGTGCCAGCAGCCCCGGACAGGGGGAGAGCTATGGCTACACCTTC.

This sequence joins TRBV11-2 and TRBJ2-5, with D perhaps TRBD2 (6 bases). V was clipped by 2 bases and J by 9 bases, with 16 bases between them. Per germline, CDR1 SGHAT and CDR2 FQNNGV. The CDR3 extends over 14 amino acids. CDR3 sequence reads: CASSLFGTLRPQYF. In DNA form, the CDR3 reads TGTGCCAGCAGCTTATTTGGGACTCTCCGTCCCCAGTACTTC.

The CDR3 DNA sequence: TGCGCCAGCAGCTCGGGACAGGCTCTGGATTCACCCCTCCACTTT. The encoded protein is CASSSGQALDSPLHF. The rearrangement uses TRBV5-1 and TRBJ1-6; TRBD1 matches at 8 bases. The V segment lost 3 bases and the J segment 8 bases; nucleotides outside the gene matches: 7. Germline V gives CDR1 SGHRS, CDR2 YFSETQ. This CDR3 contains 15 residues.

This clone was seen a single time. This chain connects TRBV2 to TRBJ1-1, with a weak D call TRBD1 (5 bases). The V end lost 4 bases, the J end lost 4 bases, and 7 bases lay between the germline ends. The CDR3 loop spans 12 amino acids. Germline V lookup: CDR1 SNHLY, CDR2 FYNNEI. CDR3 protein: CASSAGFTEAFF. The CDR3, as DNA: TGTGCCAGCAGTGCAGGGTTCACTGAAGCTTTCTTT.

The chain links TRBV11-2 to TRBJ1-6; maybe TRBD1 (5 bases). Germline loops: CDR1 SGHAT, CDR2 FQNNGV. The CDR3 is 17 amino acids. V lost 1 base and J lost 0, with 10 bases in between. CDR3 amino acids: CASSLGGASSYNSPLHF. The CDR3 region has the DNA TGTGCCAGCAGCTTAGGCGGGGCGAGCTCCTATAATTCACCCCTCCACTTT.

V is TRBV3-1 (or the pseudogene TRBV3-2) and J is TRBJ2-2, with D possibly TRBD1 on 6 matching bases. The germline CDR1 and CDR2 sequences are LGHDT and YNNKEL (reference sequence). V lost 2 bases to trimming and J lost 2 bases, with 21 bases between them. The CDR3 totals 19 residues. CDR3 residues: CASSQLTPGRGGNTGELFF. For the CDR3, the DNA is TGTGCCAGCAGCCAACTCACCCCCGGCAGGGGCGGCAACACCGGGGAGCTGTTTTTT.

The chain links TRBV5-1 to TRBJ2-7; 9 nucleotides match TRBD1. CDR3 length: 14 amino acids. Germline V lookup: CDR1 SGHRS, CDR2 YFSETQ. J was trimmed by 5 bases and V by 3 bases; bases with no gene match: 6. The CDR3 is CASSWMDRGHEQYF. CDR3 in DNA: TGCGCCAGCAGCTGGATGGACAGGGGCCACGAGCAGTACTTC.

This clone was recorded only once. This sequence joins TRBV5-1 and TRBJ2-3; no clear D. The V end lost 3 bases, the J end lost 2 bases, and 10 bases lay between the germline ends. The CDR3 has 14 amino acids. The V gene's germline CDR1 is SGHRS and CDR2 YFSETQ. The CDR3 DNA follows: TGCGCCAGCAGCTCCGGGTCGTACACAGATACGCAGTATTTT. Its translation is CASSSGSYTDTQYF. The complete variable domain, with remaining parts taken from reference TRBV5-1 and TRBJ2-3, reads KAGVTQTPRYLIKTRGQQVTLSCSPISGHRSVSWYQQTPGQGLQFLFEYFSETQRNKGNFPGRFSGRQFSNSRSEMNVSTLELGDSALYLCASSSGSYTDTQYFGPGTRLTVL.

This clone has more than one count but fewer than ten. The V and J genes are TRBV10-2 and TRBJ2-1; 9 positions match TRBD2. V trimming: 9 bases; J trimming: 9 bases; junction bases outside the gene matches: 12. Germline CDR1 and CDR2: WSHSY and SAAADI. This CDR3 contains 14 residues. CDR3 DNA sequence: TGCGCCAGTGCTGGTAGCGGGGGACTTACTGAGCAGTTCTTC. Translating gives CASAGSGGLTEQFF.

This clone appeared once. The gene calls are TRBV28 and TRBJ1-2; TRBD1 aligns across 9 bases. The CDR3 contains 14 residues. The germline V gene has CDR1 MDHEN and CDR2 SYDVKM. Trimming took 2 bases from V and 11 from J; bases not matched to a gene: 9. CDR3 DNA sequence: TGTGCCAGCAGTTTAGACGGGACAGGGTTCGGATACACCTTC. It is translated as CASSLDGTGFGYTF.

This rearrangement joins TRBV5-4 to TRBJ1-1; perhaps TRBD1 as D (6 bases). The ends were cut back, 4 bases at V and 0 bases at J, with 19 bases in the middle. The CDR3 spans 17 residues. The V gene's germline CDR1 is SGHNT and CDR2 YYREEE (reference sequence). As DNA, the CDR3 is TGTGCCAGCAGCCCGGGACAACCCAATTTATTGAACACTGAAGCTTTCTTT. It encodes CASSPGQPNLLNTEAFF.

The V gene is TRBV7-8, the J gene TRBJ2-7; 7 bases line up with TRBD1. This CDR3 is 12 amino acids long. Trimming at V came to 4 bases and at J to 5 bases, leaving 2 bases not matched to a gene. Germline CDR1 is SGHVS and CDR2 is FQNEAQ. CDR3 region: CASSWDSHEQYF. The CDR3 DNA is TGTGCCAGCAGCTGGGACAGCCACGAGCAGTACTTC.

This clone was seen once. The CDR3 DNA is TGTGCCAGCAGCTTACGAGCCCCGGGACAGGGGTTATATGGCTACACCTTC. Translating it yields CASSLRAPGQGLYGYTF. This chain uses TRBV7-7 with TRBJ1-2; 10 nucleotides match TRBD1. The ends lost 2 bases at V and 5 bases at J; junction bases unmatched: 11. The CDR3 is made up of 17 amino acids. Germline V CDR1 and CDR2: SSHAT, FNYEAQ (reference sequence).

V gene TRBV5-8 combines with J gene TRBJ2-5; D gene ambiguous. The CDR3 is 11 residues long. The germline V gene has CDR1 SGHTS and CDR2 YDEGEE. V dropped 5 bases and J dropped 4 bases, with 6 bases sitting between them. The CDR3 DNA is TGTGCCAGCAGGAGATCAGAGACCCAGTACTTC. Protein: CASRRSETQYF.

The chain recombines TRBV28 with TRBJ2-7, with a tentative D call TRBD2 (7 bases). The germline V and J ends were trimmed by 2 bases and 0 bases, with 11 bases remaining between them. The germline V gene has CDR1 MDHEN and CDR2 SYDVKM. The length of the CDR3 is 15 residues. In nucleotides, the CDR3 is TGTGCCAGCAGTTTACGGCGGGGGCTCTCCTACGAGCAGTACTTC. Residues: CASSLRRGLSYEQYF.

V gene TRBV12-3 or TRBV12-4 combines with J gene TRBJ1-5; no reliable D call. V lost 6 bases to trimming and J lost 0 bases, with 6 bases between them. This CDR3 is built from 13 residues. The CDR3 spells CASRRNSNQPQHF. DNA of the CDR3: TGTGCCAGCAGGAGAAATAGCAATCAGCCCCAGCATTTT.

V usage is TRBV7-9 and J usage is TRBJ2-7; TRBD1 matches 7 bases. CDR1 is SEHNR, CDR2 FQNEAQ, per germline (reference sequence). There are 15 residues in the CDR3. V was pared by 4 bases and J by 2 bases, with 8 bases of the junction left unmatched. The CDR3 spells CASSSWTGIPYEQYF. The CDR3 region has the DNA TGTGCCAGCAGCTCCTGGACAGGAATCCCCTACGAGCAGTACTTC.

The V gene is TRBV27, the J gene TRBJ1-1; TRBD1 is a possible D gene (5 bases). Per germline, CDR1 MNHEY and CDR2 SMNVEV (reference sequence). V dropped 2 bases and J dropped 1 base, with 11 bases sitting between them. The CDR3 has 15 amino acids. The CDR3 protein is CASSLMGRKNTEAFF. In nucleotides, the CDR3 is TGTGCCAGCAGTTTAATGGGGCGGAAGAACACTGAAGCTTTCTTT.

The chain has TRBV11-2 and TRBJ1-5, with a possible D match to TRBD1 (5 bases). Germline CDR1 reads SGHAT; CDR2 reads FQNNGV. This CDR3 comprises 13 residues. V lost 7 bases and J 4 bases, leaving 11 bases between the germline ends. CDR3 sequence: CASTKGRNQPQHF. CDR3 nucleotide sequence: TGTGCCAGCACCAAGGGGCGGAATCAGCCCCAGCATTTT.

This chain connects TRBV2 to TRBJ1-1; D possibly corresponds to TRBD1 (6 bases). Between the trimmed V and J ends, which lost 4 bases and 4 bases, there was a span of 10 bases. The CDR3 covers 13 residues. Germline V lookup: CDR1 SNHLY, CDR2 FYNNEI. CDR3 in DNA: TGTGCCAGCAGTGCGGGACAAGGCACTGAAGCTTTCTTT. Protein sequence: CASSAGQGTEAFF.

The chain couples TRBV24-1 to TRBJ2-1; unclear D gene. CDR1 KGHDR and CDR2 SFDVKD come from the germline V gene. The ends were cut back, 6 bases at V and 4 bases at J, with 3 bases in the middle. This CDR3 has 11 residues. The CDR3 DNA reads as TGTGCCACCAGTACATACAATGAGCAGTTCTTC. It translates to CATSTYNEQFF.

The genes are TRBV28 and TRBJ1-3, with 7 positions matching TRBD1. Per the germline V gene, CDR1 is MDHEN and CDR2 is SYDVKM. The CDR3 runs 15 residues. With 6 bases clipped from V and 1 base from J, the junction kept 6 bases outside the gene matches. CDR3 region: CASRAPTGSGNTIYF. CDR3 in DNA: TGTGCCAGCAGAGCCCCGACAGGGTCTGGAAACACCATATATTTT.

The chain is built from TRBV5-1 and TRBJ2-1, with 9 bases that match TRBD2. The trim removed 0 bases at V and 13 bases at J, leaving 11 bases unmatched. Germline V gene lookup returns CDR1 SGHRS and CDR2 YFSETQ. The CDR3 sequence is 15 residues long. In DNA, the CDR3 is TGCGCCAGCAGCTTGGTACCAGCGGGGGGCCTAATTCAGTTCTTC. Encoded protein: CASSLVPAGGLIQFF.